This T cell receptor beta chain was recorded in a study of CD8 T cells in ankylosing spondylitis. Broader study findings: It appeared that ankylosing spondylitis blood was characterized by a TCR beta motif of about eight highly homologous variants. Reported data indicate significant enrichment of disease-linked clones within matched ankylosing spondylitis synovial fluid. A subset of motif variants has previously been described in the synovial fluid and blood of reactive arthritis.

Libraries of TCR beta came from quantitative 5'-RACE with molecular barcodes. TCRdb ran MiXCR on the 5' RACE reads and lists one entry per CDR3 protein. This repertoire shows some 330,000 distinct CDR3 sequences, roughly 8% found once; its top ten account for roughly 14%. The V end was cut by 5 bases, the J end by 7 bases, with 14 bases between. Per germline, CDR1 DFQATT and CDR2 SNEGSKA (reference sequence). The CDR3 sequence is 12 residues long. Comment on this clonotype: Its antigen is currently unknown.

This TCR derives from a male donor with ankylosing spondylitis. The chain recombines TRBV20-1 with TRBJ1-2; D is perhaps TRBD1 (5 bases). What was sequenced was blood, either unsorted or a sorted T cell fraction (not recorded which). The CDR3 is CSADEQGVGYTF. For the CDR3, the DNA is TGCAGTGCTGACGAGCAGGGAGTTGGCTACACCTTC.